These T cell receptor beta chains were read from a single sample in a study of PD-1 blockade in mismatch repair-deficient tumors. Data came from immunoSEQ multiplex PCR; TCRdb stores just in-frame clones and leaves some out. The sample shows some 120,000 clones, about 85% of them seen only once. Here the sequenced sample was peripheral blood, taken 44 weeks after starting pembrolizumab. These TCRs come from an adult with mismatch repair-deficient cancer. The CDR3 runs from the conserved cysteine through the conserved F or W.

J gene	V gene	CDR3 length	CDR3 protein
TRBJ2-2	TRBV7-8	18	CASSPRRSSRANTGELFF
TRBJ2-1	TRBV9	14	CASSPLAGRNEQFF
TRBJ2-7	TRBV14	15	CASSNGTALWHEQYF
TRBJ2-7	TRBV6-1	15	CASSEYVAVTYEQYF
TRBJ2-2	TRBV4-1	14	CASSQITHPGELFF
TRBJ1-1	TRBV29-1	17	CSVEDSGTGYSHTEAFF
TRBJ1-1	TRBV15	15	CATSRETGWNTEAFF
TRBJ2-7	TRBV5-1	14	CASSYGTPPYEQYF
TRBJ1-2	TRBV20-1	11	CSARVEDDYTF
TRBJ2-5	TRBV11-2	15	CASSYTQGSRETQYF
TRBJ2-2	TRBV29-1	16	CSVEDPTSGSTGELFF
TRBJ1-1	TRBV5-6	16	CASSLRTVPYNTEAFF
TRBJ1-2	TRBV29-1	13	CSVPTEGAYGYTF
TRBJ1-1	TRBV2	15	CASRYRQVMNTEAFF
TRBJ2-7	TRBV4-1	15	CASSQVFQGAYEQYF
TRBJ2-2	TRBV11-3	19	CASNRQGWLAGEGTGELFF
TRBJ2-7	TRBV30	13	CAWATSSSYEQYF
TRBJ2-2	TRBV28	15	CASLRQISNTGELFF
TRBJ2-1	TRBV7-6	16	CASSLVPGEGLDEQFF
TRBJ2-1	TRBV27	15	CASSPRTSGNNEQFF
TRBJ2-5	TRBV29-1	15	CSVEYSGNLGETQYF
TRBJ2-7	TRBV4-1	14	CASSQDLGAYEQYF
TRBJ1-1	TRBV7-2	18	CASSPDPHKRGFYTEAFF
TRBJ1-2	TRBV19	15	CASGPGEAGSYGYTF
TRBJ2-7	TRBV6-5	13	CASSYRRFYEQYF
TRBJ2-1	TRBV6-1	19	CASSEGVTSGRGGYNEQFF
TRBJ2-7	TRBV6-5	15	CASSHLRRGPYEQYF
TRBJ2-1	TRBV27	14	CASSDSNSYNEQFF
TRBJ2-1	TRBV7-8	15	CASSLRGGRGNEQFF
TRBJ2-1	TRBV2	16	CASSEPGLAGDNEQFF
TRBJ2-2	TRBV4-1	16	CASSPPGGQGTGELFF
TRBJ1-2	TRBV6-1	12	CASRDPSRGYTF
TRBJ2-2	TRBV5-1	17	CASSLEVRTMTPGELFF
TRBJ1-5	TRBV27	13	CASSLFTDQPQHF
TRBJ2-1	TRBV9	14	CASSVSGGNNEQFF
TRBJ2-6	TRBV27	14	CATRRHSGANVLTF
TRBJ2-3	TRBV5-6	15	CASSLLGRRGDTQYF
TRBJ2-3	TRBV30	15	CAWGRFGAPKEAQYF
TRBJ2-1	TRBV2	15	CASSDLAGGVNEQFF
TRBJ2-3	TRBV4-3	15	CASSQDLDFTDTQYF
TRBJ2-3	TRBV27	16	CASSLSLGQVADTQYF
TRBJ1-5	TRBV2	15	CASSEERVSNQPQHF
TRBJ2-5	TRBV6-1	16	CASSEEEGAGQETQYF
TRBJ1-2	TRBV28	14	CASSSQPGIYGYTF
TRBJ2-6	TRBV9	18	CASSVQGPYISGANVLTF
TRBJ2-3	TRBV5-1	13	CASSYRDTDTQYF
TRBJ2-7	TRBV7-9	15	CASSSGQGYPYEQYF
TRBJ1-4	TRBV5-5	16	CASSLGGRGSNEKLFF
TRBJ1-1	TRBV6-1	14	CASKKDAGFTEAFF
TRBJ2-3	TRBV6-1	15	CASSDGTSSTDTQYF
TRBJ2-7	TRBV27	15	CASSQGGGAGYEQYF
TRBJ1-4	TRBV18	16	CASSPSSTGLDEKLFF
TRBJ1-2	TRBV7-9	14	CASSFGASDYGYTF